Shown below are 32 T cell receptor beta chains from a single sample sequenced in a study of cytomegalovirus exposure and HLA in healthy donors. PCR employed 60 Vbeta and 13 Jbeta primers. Using immunoSEQ multiplex PCR, the repertoire was profiled, and TCRdb retains in-frame clones only, with some absent. Of some 140,000 clones in the sample, roughly three quarters were seen once. Input material: PBMCs. These receptors came from a man younger than 40 in good health and CMV-seronegative.

This sequence joins TRBV6-5 and TRBJ2-5, with 9 nucleotides matching TRBD1. Unmatched junction bases numbered 2, after V lost 1 base and J lost 2 bases. CDR3 length equals 15 residues. Germline CDR1 and CDR2: MNHEY and SVGAGI. The CDR3 spells CASSYYGTGQETQYF. CDR3 DNA sequence: TGTGCCAGCAGTTACTACGGGACAGGGCAAGAGACCCAGTACTTC.

Only a few counts were recorded for this clone. The chain has TRBV7-8 and TRBJ1-2; possible D gene TRBD1, 6 bases. V was cut by 0 bases and J by 2 bases, with 7 bases left in between. The CDR3 extends over 14 amino acids. CDR1 is SGHVS and CDR2 is FQNEAQ in the germline V gene. DNA of the CDR3: TGTGCCAGCAGCTTAGCTACAGGGAACTATGGCTACACCTTC. Translated: CASSLATGNYGYTF.

V is TRBV2 and J is TRBJ2-7; D might be TRBD2 (5 bases). Germline CDR1 and CDR2: SNHLY and FYNNEI. The V gene lost 4 bases and the J gene lost 2 bases, with 15 bases spanning the gap. This CDR3 has 15 amino acids. CDR3 in DNA: TGTGCCAGCAGTGCAGGTATAGCGAGCACCTACGAGCAGTACTTC. Residues: CASSAGIASTYEQYF.

This rearrangement joins TRBV19 to TRBJ2-2; maybe TRBD1 (5 bases). The CDR3 has 14 amino acids. CDR1 and CDR2 from the germline V gene are LNHDA and SQIVND (reference sequence). Between the trimmed V and J ends, which lost 7 bases and 4 bases, there was a span of 13 bases. CDR3 nucleotides: TGTGCCAGTATCGCGACAGTCGGCACCGGGGAGCTGTTTTTT. It yields the protein CASIATVGTGELFF.

This clone showed up just a few times. The gene calls are TRBV5-1 and TRBJ2-4; maybe TRBD2 (6 bases). Germline V gene lookup returns CDR1 SGHRS and CDR2 YFSETQ. The CDR3 consists of 14 residues. Trimming removed 0 bases from V and 6 bases from J, with 10 bases in between. The CDR3 bases are TGCGCCAGCAGCTTGGGTCAGGGAGGAAACATTCAGTACTTC. Its translation: CASSLGQGGNIQYF.

The chain links TRBV27 to TRBJ1-5; tentative D call: TRBD1 (5 bases). V lost 5 bases to trimming and J lost 0 bases, with 14 bases between them. CDR1 MNHEY and CDR2 SMNVEV come from the germline V gene (reference sequence). This CDR3 region has 16 residues. The CDR3 nucleotides read TGTGCCAGCAGTGTCGACAGTAGTTATAGCAATCAGCCCCAGCATTTT. Its protein product is CASSVDSSYSNQPQHF.

The chain is built from TRBV6-1 and TRBJ1-2, with 10 bases that match TRBD1. CDR1 and CDR2 (germline): MNHNS, SASEGT. V lost 5 bases and J lost 7; bases outside the gene matches: 10. The CDR3 length is 15 residues. The CDR3 coding sequence is TGTGCCAGCAGTTCCCCCGGGACAGGGGTTTCTGGCTACACCTTC. Translating gives CASSSPGTGVSGYTF.

The gene calls are TRBV30 and TRBJ2-7; 7 bases fit TRBD2. The germline CDR1 and CDR2 sequences are GTSNPN and SVGIG (reference sequence). This CDR3 comprises 13 residues. V lost 4 bases to trimming and J lost 2 bases; unmatched junction nucleotides: 5. The CDR3 nucleotides read TGTGCCTGGACCCCGGGAGGTCCCTACGAGCAGTACTTC. It translates to CAWTPGGPYEQYF.

This chain links TRBV19 with TRBJ2-7; 9 nucleotides line up with TRBD1. The CDR3 has 16 residues. Germline V gene lookup returns CDR1 LNHDA and CDR2 SQIVND (reference sequence). J gave up 0 bases and V 5 bases, and 8 bases lay outside the gene matches. CDR3 bases: TGTGCCAGTAGTCCGTTAGGGACAGGGAACTCCTACGAGCAGTACTTC. Translating it yields CASSPLGTGNSYEQYF.

The chain combines TRBV6-5 with TRBJ2-7; possibly TRBD2 for D (6 bases). The length of the CDR3 is 12 residues. Trimming shortened V by 6 bases and J by 6 bases, and 12 bases separated the two germline ends. The V gene's germline CDR1 is MNHEY and CDR2 SVGAGI. CDR3 region: CASREGPFEQYF. CDR3 DNA sequence: TGTGCCAGCAGGGAGGGGCCATTCGAGCAGTACTTC.

V gene TRBV4-1 combines with J gene TRBJ2-1; the match to TRBD2 covers 10 bases. V lost 0 bases and J lost 7; bases outside the gene matches: 15. Germline V CDR1 and CDR2: MGHRA, YSYEKL. The CDR3 length is 19 residues. For the CDR3, the DNA is TGCGCCAGCAGCCAAGAAGTCCGCGTGGTAGCGGGAGGTCTAAATGAGCAGTTCTTC. Protein: CASSQEVRVVAGGLNEQFF.

V gene TRBV19 combines with J gene TRBJ2-5, with 7 bases fitting TRBD1. The germline gives CDR1 LNHDA, CDR2 SQIVND (reference sequence). This CDR3 contains 17 residues. V trimming: 5 bases; J trimming: 0 bases; junction bases outside the gene matches: 12. The CDR3 sequence: CASSSNTGVPYQETQYF. CDR3 DNA: TGTGCCAGTAGTTCTAATACAGGGGTTCCGTACCAAGAGACCCAGTACTTC.

This sequence joins TRBV2 and TRBJ2-3; 14 bases are shared with TRBD2. V was pared by 5 bases and J by 6 bases, with 4 bases of the junction left unmatched. CDR3 length equals 15 residues. Germline CDR1 reads SNHLY; CDR2 reads FYNNEI. CDR3 sequence: CASSPGLAGADTQYF. CDR3 in DNA: TGTGCCAGCAGTCCGGGACTAGCGGGAGCGGATACGCAGTATTTT.

This chain uses TRBV10-1 with TRBJ2-2, with 13 bases identical to TRBD2. This CDR3 has 21 residues. Germline-derived CDR1 and CDR2 are WNHNN and SYGVQD (reference sequence). Trimming cost V 0 bases and J 0 bases; bases outside gene matches: 10. CDR3: CASSESRRGLAGLPNTGELFF. Here the CDR3 DNA reads TGCGCCAGCAGTGAGTCGAGAAGGGGACTAGCGGGACTTCCGAACACCGGGGAGCTGTTTTTT.

The chain employs TRBV9 and TRBJ2-7, with D tentatively TRBD1 (7 bases). Trimming took 4 bases from V and 4 from J, leaving 21 bases between them. The CDR3 totals 16 residues. Germline V gene sequence: CDR1 SGDLS, CDR2 YYNGEE. The DNA for the CDR3 is TGTGCCAGCAGCCCCACCCCCTGGACAGGACTATACGAGCAGTACTTC. Translated: CASSPTPWTGLYEQYF.

The rearrangement uses TRBV30 and TRBJ2-7; no clear D. V lost 2 bases, J lost 3 bases, and 5 bases lay in between. This CDR3 region has 11 residues. Germline lookup yields CDR1 GTSNPN and CDR2 SVGIG (reference sequence). This CDR3 is CAWSKLYEQYF. The CDR3 DNA follows: TGTGCCTGGAGTAAACTCTACGAGCAGTACTTC.

The chain employs TRBV4-1 and TRBJ2-3; 7 bases are shared with TRBD2. This CDR3 is built from 16 residues. Germline V gene lookup returns CDR1 MGHRA and CDR2 YSYEKL. After removal of 1 base from V and 2 bases from J, the junction contained 6 bases not matched to a gene. The CDR3 sequence is CASSQVPSGLTDTQYF. The CDR3 DNA sequence: TGCGCCAGCAGCCAAGTGCCTAGCGGCCTCACAGATACGCAGTATTTT.

The chain has TRBV28 and TRBJ2-1; D is possibly TRBD2 (6 bases). The CDR3 covers 13 residues. CDR1 and CDR2 from the germline V gene are MDHEN and SYDVKM. The V gene lost 4 bases and the J gene lost 9 bases, with 13 bases spanning the gap. CDR3 region: CASSWSGSGEQFF. DNA for the CDR3: TGTGCCAGCAGTTGGTCCGGGAGTGGTGAGCAGTTCTTC.

The rearrangement uses TRBV2 and TRBJ2-2; the D gene is possibly TRBD2 (5 bases). The ends were cut back, 8 bases at V and 0 bases at J, with 28 bases in the middle. CDR1 SNHLY and CDR2 FYNNEI come from the germline V gene. This CDR3 has 20 residues. CDR3 amino acids: CASYDGPLDGESPNTGELFF. The CDR3 DNA follows: TGTGCCAGCTATGACGGCCCCTTGGACGGGGAGAGCCCGAACACCGGGGAGCTGTTTTTT.

The chain combines TRBV19 with TRBJ1-5, with D uncertain. CDR1 and CDR2 (germline): LNHDA, SQIVND (reference sequence). This CDR3 comprises 15 residues. Trimming removed 1 base at V and 2 bases at J, with 9 bases between. The DNA for the CDR3 is TGTGCCAGTAGTATAGTGGTAGGAGGCAATCAGCCCCAGCATTTT. It is translated as CASSIVVGGNQPQHF.

This clone was recorded once. This chain connects TRBV5-1 to TRBJ1-4; possible D gene TRBD1, 6 bases. CDR1 is SGHRS and CDR2 is YFSETQ in the germline V gene. This CDR3 comprises 13 residues. Trimming shortened V by 4 bases and J by 11 bases, and 15 bases separated the two germline ends. Written as DNA, the CDR3 is TGCGCCAGCAGCCTCCGCGAGGGGGGGAAACTGTTTTTT. Translating it yields CASSLREGGKLFF.

V gene TRBV5-4 combines with J gene TRBJ2-5, with TRBD2 matching over 14 bases. The last part of the DNA fits TRBJ2-7 better; the J call may be wrong. The germline gives CDR1 SGHNT, CDR2 YYREEE (reference sequence). CDR3 length equals 18 residues. CDR3 amino acids: CASSSDRTSGRYNYEQYF. In DNA form, the CDR3 reads TGTGCCAGCAGCTCGGACAGGACTAGCGGGAGGTACAACTACGAGCAGTACTTC.

V and J are TRBV29-1 and TRBJ1-5; TRBD1 matches 8 bases. V shed 4 bases, J shed 3 bases, and the junction held 8 bases outside the gene matches. The CDR3 extends over 15 amino acids. The V gene's germline CDR1 is SQVTM and CDR2 ANQGSEA. DNA for the CDR3: TGCAGCGTTGCAGGGGGCGCGGGTTCCAATCAGCCCCAGCATTTT. Its protein is CSVAGGAGSNQPQHF.

V is TRBV11-2 and J is TRBJ2-1, with 7 bases lining up with TRBD2. Germline V gives CDR1 SGHAT, CDR2 FQNNGV. The CDR3 is 16 amino acids. V shed 5 bases and J 3 bases; nucleotides not matched to a gene: 10. The CDR3 region is CASSLPGGGDYNEQFF. CDR3 sequence (DNA): TGTGCCAGCAGCCTTCCTGGTGGGGGGGACTACAATGAGCAGTTCTTC.

The V call is TRBV28, the J call TRBJ2-2; possibly TRBD1 for D (6 bases). The CDR3 has 17 amino acids. Germline V CDR1 and CDR2: MDHEN, SYDVKM. Trimming took off 5 bases at V and 3 bases at J, with 19 bases between the two ends. The chain's CDR3 is CASSPPDGTPYTGELFF. The CDR3 nucleotides read TGTGCCAGCAGTCCACCGGACGGGACACCCTACACCGGGGAGCTGTTTTTT.

The CDR3 protein is CASRKTGLTGELFF. CDR3 in DNA: TGTGCCAGCAGAAAGACAGGGCTTACCGGGGAGCTGTTTTTT. The chain combines TRBV7-2 with TRBJ2-2; 7 positions match TRBD1. This CDR3 contains 14 residues. V trimming: 6 bases; J trimming: 5 bases; junction bases outside the gene matches: 6. Germline lookup yields CDR1 SGHTA and CDR2 FQGNSA.

V gene TRBV30 combines with J gene TRBJ2-7, with D maybe TRBD1 (5 bases). Germline CDR1 GTSNPN, CDR2 SVGIG (reference sequence). The CDR3 consists of 11 residues. V was trimmed by 4 bases and J by 3 bases, leaving 7 bases between them. CDR3 protein: CAWTGIYEQYF. The CDR3 DNA sequence: TGTGCCTGGACAGGGATCTACGAGCAGTACTTC.

This chain connects TRBV6-5 to TRBJ2-7, with D possibly matching TRBD1 (6 bases). The CDR3 has 14 amino acids. The germline V gene has CDR1 MNHEY and CDR2 SVGAGI. In DNA, the CDR3 is TGTGCAACCAACCGGAGACAGGCATCCTACGAGCAGTACTTC. As protein: CATNRRQASYEQYF.

The chain has TRBV19 and TRBJ2-1; possibly TRBD2 for D (5 bases). The CDR3 extends over 15 amino acids. Per the germline V gene, CDR1 is LNHDA and CDR2 is SQIVND (reference sequence). V gave up 2 bases and J gave up 3 bases, with 11 bases separating them. The CDR3 sequence: CASSIRPGGYNEQFF. Written as DNA, the CDR3 is TGTGCCAGTAGTATACGGCCAGGAGGCTACAATGAGCAGTTCTTC.

The chain has TRBV29-1 and TRBJ2-1, with D uncertain. V lost 4 bases to trimming and J lost 7 bases, with 8 bases between them. The germline V gene encodes CDR1 SQVTM and CDR2 ANQGSEA. The CDR3 spans 11 residues. The CDR3 here is CSVALVNEQFF. CDR3 DNA sequence: TGCAGCGTTGCGCTAGTGAATGAGCAGTTCTTC.

CDR3 sequence reads: CSSTGNEQFF. The DNA for the CDR3 is TGCAGTTCAACAGGGAATGAGCAGTTCTTC. V is TRBV20-1 and J is TRBJ2-1, with TRBD1 as a possible D gene (6 bases). Trimming stripped 8 bases from V and 7 bases from J, with 9 bases between. The germline V gene encodes CDR1 DFQATT and CDR2 SNEGSKA (reference sequence). CDR3 size: 10 residues.

The V gene is TRBV9, the J gene TRBJ2-6; a possible D gene is TRBD1 (6 bases). Trimming took off 2 bases at V and 2 bases at J, with 14 bases between the two ends. From germline, CDR1 is SGDLS and CDR2 YYNGEE. CDR3 length: 17 residues. CDR3 loop: CASSVRGTNTGANVLTF. The CDR3 DNA is TGTGCCAGCAGCGTGAGGGGGACAAACACTGGGGCCAACGTCCTGACTTTC.